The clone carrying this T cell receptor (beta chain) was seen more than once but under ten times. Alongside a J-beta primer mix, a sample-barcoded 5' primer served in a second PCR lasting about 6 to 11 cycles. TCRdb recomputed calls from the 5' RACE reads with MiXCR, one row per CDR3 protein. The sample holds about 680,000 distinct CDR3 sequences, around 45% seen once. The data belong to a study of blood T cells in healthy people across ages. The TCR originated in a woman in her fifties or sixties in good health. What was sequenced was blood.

CDR3 nucleotide sequence: TGTGCCAGCTCACCACCCTCAGGCAACTATGGCTACACCTTC. Its translation: CASSPPSGNYGYTF. The gene calls are TRBV18 and TRBJ1-2, with D uncertain. The CDR3 length is 14 residues. The germline V gene has CDR1 KGHSH and CDR2 LQKENI. V dropped 0 bases and J dropped 2 bases, with 7 bases sitting between them.